One and the same sample provided the 9 T cell receptor beta chains below, sequenced in a study of T cell clonality in common variable immunodeficiency. Profiling relied on immunoSEQ multiplex PCR, and the TCRdb table lists in-frame clones only, not all of them. The sample shows tens of thousands of clones, none of them appearing just once. Specimen: peripheral blood mononuclear cells. These receptors all stem from a person aged 18 to 75 in good health.

This clone showed up many times. The CDR3 end falls 3 residues outside the read, so it is completed with the germline J gene. The chain is built from TRBV7-9 and TRBJ2-5, with TRBD1 as a possible D gene (5 bases). Germline CDR1 is SEHNR and CDR2 is FQNEAQ (reference sequence). Between the trimmed V and J ends, which lost 4 bases and 4 bases, there was a span of 16 bases. This CDR3 comprises 15 residues. The CDR3 DNA, read in part, is TGTGCCAGCAGCTACACAAAGGGGTTCGGAGAGACC. Its translation is CASSYTKGFGET. The CDR3 as a whole reads CASSYTKGFGETQYF.

This clone was counted at least ten times. Partial CDR3 DNA: TGTGCCAGCAGTGAACTACCCGGGACTAGCTTCGGTGGTGAG. It codes for CASSELPGTSFGGE. The entire CDR3 protein reads CASSELPGTSFGGEQFF. This chain uses TRBV2 with TRBJ2-1; 9 bases fit TRBD2. The CDR3 end is not reached by the read, which stops 3 residues before it; the germline J gene fills it in. V trimming: 2 bases; J trimming: 9 bases; junction bases outside the gene matches: 14. The CDR3 spans 17 residues. CDR1 is SNHLY and CDR2 is FYNNEI in the germline V gene.

For this clone: The read ends 3 residues before the CDR3 terminus; that terminus is restored from the germline J gene. The chain joins TRBV20-1 to TRBJ1-6, with D hard to call. Germline CDR1 and CDR2: DFQATT and SNEGSKA (reference sequence). The CDR3 totals 11 residues. The V gene lost 3 bases and the J gene lost 6 bases, with 3 bases spanning the gap. CDR3 DNA (partial): TGCAGTGCTAGCCTTAATTCACCC. It encodes CSASLNSP. The CDR3 in its entirety is CSASLNSPLHF.

This clone has ten or more counts. The CDR3 extends 3 residues past the end of the read, so its final part is completed from the germline J gene. J is TRBJ1-1 and V is TRBV10-3, with TRBD1 matching over 9 bases. After removal of 2 bases from V and 6 bases from J, the junction contained 10 bases not matched to a gene. The CDR3 is made up of 16 amino acids. The germline gives CDR1 ENHRY, CDR2 SYGVKD. This CDR3 is CAISEPPGQGAPEAFF. The covered CDR3 bases are TGTGCCATCAGTGAGCCTCCGGGACAGGGAGCTCCTGAA.

This clone has at least ten counts. The CDR3 end falls 3 residues outside the read, so it is completed with the germline J gene. V usage is TRBV20-1 and J usage is TRBJ2-5; possibly TRBD1 for D (6 bases). CDR3 length: 14 amino acids. CDR1 DFQATT and CDR2 SNEGSKA come from the germline V gene (reference sequence). The V end lost 6 bases, the J end lost 1 base, and 15 bases lay between the germline ends. The DNA read from the CDR3 is TGCAGTGCCCCCGCAGCAGGGGTCCAAGAGACC. Protein: CSAPAAGVQET. The entire CDR3 reads CSAPAAGVQETQYF.

This clone was observed many times. The read falls 3 residues short of the CDR3 end, and the missing part is taken from the germline J gene. The genes are TRBV30 and TRBJ2-3; 11 bases agree with TRBD2. Germline assignment: CDR1 GTSNPN and CDR2 SVGIG (reference sequence). This CDR3 has 12 amino acids. With 4 bases clipped from V and 6 bases from J, the junction kept 0 bases outside the gene matches. The CDR3 bases that were read are TGTGCCTGGACTAGCGGGGGGGATACG. Translation: CAWTSGGDT. The complete CDR3 sequence is CAWTSGGDTQYF.

This clone came up many times. Read coverage stops 3 residues before the CDR3 terminus; the germline J gene supplies the remainder. V is TRBV19 and J is TRBJ1-2; tentatively, D is TRBD1 (5 bases). The CDR3 contains 12 residues. V lost 4 bases and J lost 7, with 10 bases in between. Germline V gene data show CDR1 as LNHDA and CDR2 as SQIVND (reference sequence). CDR3 DNA (partial): TGTGCCAGTAGTAGGGGGGGTTCTGGC. Protein: CASSRGGSG. From start to end, the CDR3 is CASSRGGSGYTF.

This clone was recorded at least ten times. Read coverage stops 3 residues before the CDR3 terminus; the germline J gene supplies the remainder. The V and J genes are TRBV18 and TRBJ2-4; perhaps TRBD1 as D (6 bases). The CDR3 spans 16 residues. V lost 5 bases, J lost 4 bases, and 18 bases lay in between. The germline V gene has CDR1 KGHSH and CDR2 LQKENI. The part of the CDR3 DNA that was read is TGTGCCAGCTCATCACAGCAGTTACAGGGAAAAAACATT. Its translation: CASSSQQLQGKNI. The entire CDR3 protein is CASSSQQLQGKNIQYF.

On this clone itself: With the read ending 3 residues before the CDR3 end, the germline J gene is used to fill in that end. V is TRBV7-6 and J is TRBJ2-2; TRBD1 matches at 11 bases. The V segment lost 4 bases and the J segment 6 bases; nucleotides outside the gene matches: 4. The germline CDR1 and CDR2 sequences are SGHVS and FNYEAQ. This CDR3 comprises 15 residues. The CDR3 loop is CASSSGTGGPGELFF. The covered CDR3 bases are TGTGCCAGCAGCTCCGGGACAGGGGGGCCCGGGGAG.